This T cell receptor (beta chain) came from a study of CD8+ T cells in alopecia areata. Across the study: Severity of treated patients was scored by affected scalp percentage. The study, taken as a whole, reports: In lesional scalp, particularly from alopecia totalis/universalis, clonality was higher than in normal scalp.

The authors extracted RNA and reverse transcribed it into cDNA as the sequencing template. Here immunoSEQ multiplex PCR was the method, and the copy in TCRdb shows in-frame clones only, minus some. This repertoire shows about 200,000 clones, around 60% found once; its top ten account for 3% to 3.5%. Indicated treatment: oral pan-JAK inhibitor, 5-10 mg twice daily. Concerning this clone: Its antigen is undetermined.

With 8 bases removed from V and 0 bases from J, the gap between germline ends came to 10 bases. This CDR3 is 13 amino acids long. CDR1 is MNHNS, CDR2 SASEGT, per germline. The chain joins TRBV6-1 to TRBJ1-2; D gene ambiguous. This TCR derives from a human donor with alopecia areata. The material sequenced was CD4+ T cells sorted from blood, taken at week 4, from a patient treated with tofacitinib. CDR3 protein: CASGVGANYGYTF. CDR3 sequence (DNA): TGTGCCAGCGGAGTGGGAGCTAACTATGGCTACACCTTC.